The 3 T cell receptor beta chains reported below all come from one sample, sequenced in a study of graft-versus-host responses after intestinal transplantation. These TCRs are of unknown antigen specificity. The assay was immunoSEQ multiplex PCR, and TCRdb's table has in-frame clones only and misses some. The data contain under 65,000 clones, around 93% of them singletons. Specimen: unstimulated CD4+ T cells sorted from spleen or lymph node cells, collected before transplant. The origin of the receptors is a human donor who was the organ donor for an intestinal transplant.

The CDR3 here is CASSLGVEQFF. The CDR3, as DNA: TGTGCCAGCAGCCTCGGGGTTGAGCAGTTCTTC. The gene calls are TRBV6-5 and TRBJ2-1; perhaps TRBD2 as D (5 bases). The CDR3 consists of 11 residues. Trimming removed 6 bases at V and 9 bases at J, with 9 bases between. The germline V gene has CDR1 MNHEY and CDR2 SVGAGI.

The chain uses TRBV11-2 and TRBJ2-3; 11 bases match TRBD2. The germline V gene has CDR1 SGHAT and CDR2 FQNNGV. The V gene end was trimmed by 1 base and the J gene end by 2 bases; junction bases not matched to a gene: 2. The CDR3 runs 16 residues. The CDR3 DNA reads TGTGCCAGCAGCTTAGTAGCGGGGGGGAACACAGATACGCAGTATTTT. Its protein product is CASSLVAGGNTDTQYF.

The sample holds a few counts of this clone. The CDR3 DNA reads TGCAGCGTTGTTCCCGCCCGGCAGGTCGGGACCCAGTACTTC. It specifies CSVVPARQVGTQYF. The chain couples TRBV29-1 to TRBJ2-5; D unclear. CDR1 is SQVTM and CDR2 is ANQGSEA in the germline V gene. The germline V and J ends were trimmed by 4 bases and 7 bases, with 19 bases remaining between them. The CDR3 is 14 residues long.